A single sample is the source of the 21 T cell receptor beta chains below, sequenced in a study of cytomegalovirus exposure and HLA in healthy donors. The PCR contained 60 Vbeta and 13 Jbeta primers. The method was immunoSEQ multiplex PCR; TCRdb's version includes in-frame clones alone and lacks a portion of them. Among 210,000 or so clones, roughly 80% were seen once, and the ten largest hold around 16%. The source material was PBMCs. The receptors shown here come from a man aged 35 to 55 in good health and CMV-seronegative.

The chain joins TRBV7-7 to TRBJ2-2; TRBD2 is a possible D gene (6 bases). The V gene lost 10 bases and the J gene lost 4 bases, with 10 bases spanning the gap. The CDR3 length is 12 residues. CDR1 is SSHAT, CDR2 FNYEAQ, per germline (reference sequence). CDR3 residues: CATVEGTGELFF. CDR3 DNA sequence: TGTGCCACTGTGGAGGGCACCGGGGAGCTGTTTTTT. Supplemented by reference TRBV7-7 and TRBJ2-2, the full variable domain reads GAGVSQSPRYKVTKRGQDVTLRCDPISSHATLYWYQQALGQGPEFLTYFNYEAQPDKSGLPSDRFSAERPEGSISTLTIQRTEQRDSAMYRCATVEGTGELFFGEGSRLTVL.

The rearrangement joins TRBV27 to TRBJ2-1; a possible D gene is TRBD2 (6 bases). The germline CDR1 and CDR2 sequences are MNHEY and SMNVEV (reference sequence). Trimming took 5 bases from V and 6 from J, leaving 14 bases between them. The CDR3 runs to 14 residues. The CDR3 is CASSPRTTSNEQFF. The DNA of the CDR3 is TGTGCCAGCAGTCCTAGGACTACCTCCAATGAGCAGTTCTTC.

The rearrangement links TRBV28 to TRBJ2-7; TRBD1 is a possible D gene (5 bases). Germline V gene data show CDR1 as MDHEN and CDR2 as SYDVKM. V was clipped by 2 bases and J by 3 bases, with 11 bases between them. The CDR3 runs 14 residues. CDR3 in DNA: TGTGCCAGCAGTTTACCCAGGGCCTTCTACGAGCAGTACTTC. Translation: CASSLPRAFYEQYF.

This chain connects TRBV19 to TRBJ1-5, with D unclear. V was pared by 6 bases and J by 0 bases, with 12 bases between. In germline, CDR1 is LNHDA, CDR2 SQIVND (reference sequence). This CDR3 has 15 residues. CDR3 loop: CASRETPNSNQPQHF. The CDR3 region has the DNA TGTGCCAGTAGGGAGACTCCGAATAGCAATCAGCCCCAGCATTTT.

V gene TRBV29-1 combines with J gene TRBJ2-2, with D perhaps matching TRBD1 (5 bases). Germline V gene lookup returns CDR1 SQVTM and CDR2 ANQGSEA. The CDR3 totals 13 residues. V lost 6 bases and J 4 bases, leaving 12 bases between the germline ends. The CDR3 DNA follows: TGCAGCGTGGCGACAGCAGGCACCGGGGAGCTGTTTTTT. It specifies CSVATAGTGELFF.

V is TRBV28 and J is TRBJ1-5, with 7 nucleotides matching TRBD1. Germline V CDR1 and CDR2: MDHEN, SYDVKM. The CDR3 is 12 residues long. The CDR3 coding sequence is TGTACCACAGGGGAGAGCAATCAGCCCCAGCATTTT. Translation gives CTTGESNQPQHF.

This chain joins TRBV7-9 and TRBJ2-1; 11 bases map to TRBD2. Germline CDR1 is SEHNR and CDR2 is FQNEAQ (reference sequence). The CDR3 has 17 residues. J lost 6 bases, V lost 2 bases, and 9 bases had no gene match. CDR3 nucleotides: TGTGCCAGCAGCTTAAGAAGGCTAGCGGGAGGCGTCAATGAGCAGTTCTTC. It translates to CASSLRRLAGGVNEQFF. The variable domain in full, completed from reference TRBV7-9 and TRBJ2-1, reads DTGVSQNPRHKITKRGQNVTFRCDPISEHNRLYWYRQTLGQGPEFLTYFQNEAQLEKSRLLSDRFSAERPKGSFSTLEIQRTEQGDSAMYLCASSLRRLAGGVNEQFFGPGTRLTVL.

V usage is TRBV27 and J usage is TRBJ1-5, with unresolved D. The CDR3 consists of 18 residues. The germline V gene encodes CDR1 MNHEY and CDR2 SMNVEV (reference sequence). Trimming shortened V by 5 bases and J by 5 bases, and 25 bases separated the two germline ends. The CDR3 loop reads CASSPSAGVWRRDQPQHF. CDR3 in DNA: TGTGCCAGCAGTCCCTCGGCGGGCGTTTGGCGGAGGGATCAGCCCCAGCATTTT.

This chain uses TRBV4-1 with TRBJ2-1; tentative D call: TRBD1 (5 bases). Germline values: CDR1 MGHRA, CDR2 YSYEKL. V was pared by 1 base and J by 7 bases, with 11 bases between. This CDR3 comprises 14 residues. The chain's CDR3 is CASSQVAGRNEQFF. The CDR3 DNA is TGCGCCAGCAGCCAAGTGGCAGGGCGAAATGAGCAGTTCTTC.

This clone was found a few times. The chain is built from TRBV4-1 and TRBJ2-7, with 9 bases matching TRBD2. The CDR3 spans 15 residues. The germline gives CDR1 MGHRA, CDR2 YSYEKL. Trimming took 0 bases from V and 4 from J; bases not matched to a gene: 4. The CDR3 DNA reads TGCGCCAGCAGCCAAGAAAGCGGGGGGCATTACGAGCAGTACTTC. It specifies CASSQESGGHYEQYF.

The rearrangement links TRBV30 to TRBJ1-2; possible D gene TRBD1, 5 bases. CDR3 length equals 10 residues. The germline CDR1 and CDR2 sequences are GTSNPN and SVGIG (reference sequence). V lost 1 base to trimming and J lost 8 bases, with 5 bases between them. CDR3 amino acids: CAWSGGGYTF. In DNA, the CDR3 is TGTGCCTGGAGTGGGGGCGGCTACACCTTC.

This clone appeared a single time. The DNA for the CDR3 is TGTGCCACTCTACCGGGGGGTCATCAGCCCCAGCATTTT. It encodes CATLPGGHQPQHF. The chain recombines TRBV28 with TRBJ1-5; D perhaps matches TRBD1 (5 bases). Germline CDR1 and CDR2: MDHEN and SYDVKM. The length of the CDR3 is 13 residues. V lost 10 bases, J lost 5 bases, and 15 bases lay in between.

The chain joins TRBV7-9 to TRBJ2-2; 7 bases are a match to TRBD1. The germline V gene encodes CDR1 SEHNR and CDR2 FQNEAQ (reference sequence). The V segment lost 3 bases and the J segment 3 bases; nucleotides outside the gene matches: 13. The CDR3 is 18 residues long. CDR3: CASSFPLVGTAHTGELFF. The CDR3 DNA reads TGTGCCAGCAGCTTCCCCCTAGTTGGGACAGCCCACACCGGGGAGCTGTTTTTT.

CDR3 region: CASSLFGRAAYEQYF. The CDR3 bases are TGTGCCAGCAGCTTATTCGGCAGGGCAGCCTACGAGCAGTACTTC. The chain carries TRBV7-2 and TRBJ2-7, with D tentatively TRBD1 (5 bases). Trimming stripped 2 bases from V and 2 bases from J, with 13 bases between. The CDR3 is made up of 15 amino acids. Germline CDR1 and CDR2: SGHTA and FQGNSA.

This chain joins TRBV7-3 and TRBJ2-3; TRBD2 agrees at 12 bases. The V and J ends lost 4 bases and 6 bases, in that order; junction bases with no gene match: 2. The CDR3 has 14 residues. From germline, CDR1 is SGHTA and CDR2 FQGTGA. The CDR3 bases are TGTGCCAGCAGCTACGGGACTAGCGGGGATACGCAGTATTTT. The encoded protein is CASSYGTSGDTQYF. Combining the CDR3 with reference TRBV7-3 and TRBJ2-3 gives the whole variable domain GAGVSQTPSNKVTEKGKYVELRCDPISGHTALYWYRQSLGQGPEFLIYFQGTGAADDSGLPNDRFFAVRPEGSVSTLKIQRTERGDSAVYLCASSYGTSGDTQYFGPGTRLTVL.

The chain recombines TRBV2 with TRBJ2-3; D is perhaps TRBD1 (5 bases). In germline, CDR1 is SNHLY, CDR2 FYNNEI. The V and J ends lost 8 bases and 3 bases respectively, with 33 bases between them. The CDR3 runs to 20 residues. CDR3 loop: CASLGPNVFDFRTGTDTQYF. CDR3 bases: TGTGCCAGCCTAGGCCCGAATGTATTCGACTTTCGTACAGGTACAGATACGCAGTATTTT.

This clone was picked up a small number of times. The gene calls are TRBV6-1 and TRBJ1-2, with D unresolved. Germline V gene data show CDR1 as MNHNS and CDR2 as SASEGT. Trimming left V 6 bases short and J 4 bases short, with 9 bases between. The CDR3 runs to 12 residues. The CDR3 loop reads CASSRATYGYTF. For the CDR3, the DNA is TGTGCCAGCAGCCGAGCAACCTATGGCTACACCTTC.

The chain joins TRBV28 to TRBJ1-1; D unresolved. Germline V gives CDR1 MDHEN, CDR2 SYDVKM. The length of the CDR3 is 15 residues. Trimming took off 6 bases at V and 3 bases at J, with 17 bases between the two ends. The CDR3 loop is CASRRVFWPDTEAFF. The DNA of the CDR3 is TGTGCCAGCAGGCGGGTTTTCTGGCCGGACACTGAAGCTTTCTTT. The full variable domain, with the rest looked up from reference TRBV28 and TRBJ1-1, is DVKVTQSSRYLVKRTGEKVFLECVQDMDHENMFWYRQDPGLGLRLIYFSYDVKMKEKGDIPEGYSVSREKKERFSLILESASTNQTSMYLCASRRVFWPDTEAFFGQGTRLTVV.

The CDR3 here is CASRRGWNTGELFF. CDR3 nucleotides: TGTGCCAGCCGTAGGGGGTGGAACACCGGGGAGCTGTTTTTT. J is TRBJ2-2 and V is TRBV7-3; perhaps TRBD1 as D (6 bases). The CDR3 runs to 14 residues. Germline CDR1 and CDR2: SGHTA and FQGTGA. With 8 bases removed from V and 1 base from J, the gap between germline ends came to 11 bases.

CDR3 coding DNA: TGTGCCAGCAACAAGAAGTGGACAGATACGCAGTATTTT. Translated: CASNKKWTDTQYF. V usage is TRBV5-8 and J usage is TRBJ2-3; D is unclear. The ends were cut back, 6 bases at V and 3 bases at J, with 11 bases in the middle. CDR1 is SGHTS, CDR2 YDEGEE, per germline. This CDR3 contains 13 residues. Using reference TRBV5-8 and TRBJ2-3 for the parts outside the CDR3, the full variable domain is EAGVTQSPTHLIKTRGQQATLRCSPISGHTSVYWYQQALGLGLQFLLWYDEGEERNRGNFPPRFSGRQFPNYSSELNVNALELEDSALYLCASNKKWTDTQYFGPGTRLTVL.

The J gene is TRBJ2-1, the V gene TRBV2; a weak D match, TRBD2 (5 bases). From germline, CDR1 is SNHLY and CDR2 FYNNEI. The length of the CDR3 is 15 residues. Trimming took off 6 bases at V and 3 bases at J, with 15 bases between the two ends. The CDR3 bases are TGTGCCAGCAGGCCACTAGTATCCGGCTACAATGAGCAGTTCTTC. This sequence encodes CASRPLVSGYNEQFF.